Each of the 13 T cell receptor beta chains below was sequenced from the same sample in a study of CXCR3-negative and CXCR3-positive naive CD8 T cells. UMI-tagged TRB cDNA libraries were built via 5' RACE. TCRdb reprocessed the 5' RACE reads and keeps a single row for each CDR3 protein, giving no DNA. Across 45,000 to 65,000 distinct CDR3 sequences, the top ten clones capture over 1.2% of the sample. Input material: naive CXCR3- CD8+ T cells from blood. Subset specified: CD45RO-CCR7+CD27+CD95- naive CD8+ T cells lacking CXCR3 (TNR3-). These receptors were obtained from a human donor in good health. Some clones in this sample may be carry-over from other donors' samples.

The chain employs TRBV28 and TRBJ2-7; TCRdb reports TRBD1, a call that lacks DNA to check it against. Germline assignment: CDR1 MDHEN and CDR2 SYDVKM. The CDR3 runs 13 residues. CDR3 loop: CASSFNLGGEQYF.

The rearrangement uses TRBV7-9 and TRBJ2-3; TCRdb gives TRBD1 as the D gene, but with no DNA this cannot be confirmed. There are 15 residues in the CDR3. Looked up from germline, CDR1 is SEHNR and CDR2 is FQNEAQ (reference sequence). This CDR3 is CASSPDRGYADTQYF.

V usage is TRBV7-6 and J usage is TRBJ2-3. There are 14 residues in the CDR3. The germline V gene encodes CDR1 SGHVS and CDR2 FNYEAQ. Here the CDR3 reads CASSLRFGTDTQYF.

This chain joins TRBV6-2 or TRBV6-3 and TRBJ2-3; TCRdb gives TRBD1 as the D gene, but with no DNA this cannot be confirmed. The CDR3 is 16 residues long. From germline, CDR1 is MNHEY and CDR2 SVGEGT. CDR3 in amino acids: CASRPSDRELTDTQYF.

Here the CDR3 reads CASSQKQGAVDTEAFF. J is TRBJ1-1 and V is TRBV4-1; TCRdb names TRBD1, which stays unverified in the absence of DNA. This CDR3 is built from 16 residues. Germline V CDR1 and CDR2: MGHRA, YSYEKL.

CDR3 in amino acids: CASSFGQTTYNEQFF. The chain employs TRBV7-9 and TRBJ2-1; TCRdb calls TRBD1, which cannot be checked without DNA. Germline values: CDR1 SEHNR, CDR2 FQNEAQ (reference sequence). The CDR3 length is 15 residues.

Here the CDR3 reads CSGRQENTEAFF. V and J are TRBV29-1 and TRBJ1-1; the TCRdb D gene call, TRBD1, has no DNA to confirm it. The germline V gene encodes CDR1 SQVTM and CDR2 ANQGSEA. The CDR3 runs 12 residues.

The V call is TRBV5-1, the J call TRBJ2-6; TCRdb lists TRBD1, though no DNA is available to test this call. The V gene's germline CDR1 is SGHRS and CDR2 YFSETQ. CDR3 length: 15 amino acids. CDR3: CASSLAGAGANVLTF.

This chain connects TRBV28 to TRBJ1-2; TCRdb reports TRBD1, a call that lacks DNA to check it against. This CDR3 contains 12 residues. In germline, CDR1 is MDHEN, CDR2 SYDVKM. CDR3 protein: CASSFRDYGYTF.

The chain recombines TRBV7-9 with TRBJ2-1; the D call from TCRdb, TRBD2, cannot be confirmed without DNA. Germline CDR1 is SEHNR and CDR2 is FQNEAQ (reference sequence). CDR3 length: 15 amino acids. Here the CDR3 reads CASSLVLAGDNEQFF.

The V and J genes are TRBV7-2 and TRBJ1-2. The germline V gene has CDR1 SGHTA and CDR2 FQGNSA. The CDR3 has 17 amino acids. CDR3 region: CASSLDTITRHLYGYTF.

This chain links TRBV20-1 with TRBJ2-7; TCRdb reports TRBD2, a call that lacks DNA to check it against. Germline values: CDR1 DFQATT, CDR2 SNEGSKA (reference sequence). This CDR3 region has 15 residues. CDR3 in amino acids: CSAKSFPLQSYEQYF.

This chain uses TRBV29-1 with TRBJ2-3; the D call of TRBD1 rests on TCRdb alone, since no DNA is present to check it. This CDR3 spans 16 amino acids. Germline loops: CDR1 SQVTM, CDR2 ANQGSEA. The chain's CDR3 is CSVEDGGQGVTDTQYF.